What follows describes a single T cell receptor (beta chain). Profiled with immunoSEQ multiplex PCR; TCRdb holds only in-frame clones, not every one. The sample has about 160,000 clones, over 75% seen once. This record belongs to a study of blood T cell repertoires in COVID-19. Participant reports of clinical history set cohort assignment. Specimen: PBMCs or T cells enriched from blood (not recorded which). The source is a woman aged 45-65 years who had recovered from COVID-19.

The CDR3 DNA is TGCGCCAGCAGCCCTGGGCAGGGGGCGTTGGTTGACACAGATACGCAGTATTTT. It is translated as CASSPGQGALVDTDTQYF. The V and J genes are TRBV4-3 and TRBJ2-3; 8 nucleotides match TRBD1. The CDR3 has 18 residues. The V gene's germline CDR1 is LGHNA and CDR2 YSLEER. V lost 4 bases to trimming and J lost 2 bases; unmatched junction nucleotides: 14.